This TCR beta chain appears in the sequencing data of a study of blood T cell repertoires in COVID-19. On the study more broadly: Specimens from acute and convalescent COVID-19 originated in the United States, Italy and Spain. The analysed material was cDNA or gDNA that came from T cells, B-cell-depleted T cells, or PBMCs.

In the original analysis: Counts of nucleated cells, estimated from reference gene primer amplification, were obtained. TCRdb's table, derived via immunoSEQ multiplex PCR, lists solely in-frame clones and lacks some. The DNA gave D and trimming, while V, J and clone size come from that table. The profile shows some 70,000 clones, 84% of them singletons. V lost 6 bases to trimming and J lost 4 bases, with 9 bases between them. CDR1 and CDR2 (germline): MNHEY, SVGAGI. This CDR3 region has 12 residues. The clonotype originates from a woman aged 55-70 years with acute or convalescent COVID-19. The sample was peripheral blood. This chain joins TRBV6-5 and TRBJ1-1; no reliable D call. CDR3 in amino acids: CASSASGTEAFF. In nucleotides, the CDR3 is TGTGCCAGCAGCGCCTCGGGCACTGAAGCTTTCTTT.